A selection of T cell receptor beta chains follows, all from one sample in a study of cytomegalovirus exposure and HLA in healthy donors. The data were produced by immunoSEQ multiplex PCR, yet TCRdb's version contains in-frame clones alone and is incomplete. The sample has about 90,000 clones; approximately 90% are singletons. Sequencing used PBMCs. The receptors here all came from a man between 18 and 35 years old in good health and CMV-seronegative. The CDR3 runs from the conserved cysteine through the conserved F or W. Each record gives: D gene, J gene, V gene, clone size, CDR3 DNA, CDR3 protein. A D gene is named only where the DNA matches it firmly. The size field is filled for only some rows; it gives once, few, many or a size class.

>TRBD2|TRBJ2-3|TRBV2|.
TGTGCCAGCAGTGGGGGGGGACTAATCACAGATACGCAGTATTTT
CASSGGGLITDTQYF
>.|TRBJ1-4|TRBV5-1|.
TGCGCCAGCAGGGACTCTAATGAAAAACTGTTTTTT
CASRDSNEKLFF
>TRBD2|TRBJ2-2|TRBV7-2|.
TGTGCCAGCAGCTTACTAGCGGGAGGAATCGGGGAGCTGTTTTTT
CASSLLAGGIGELFF
>.|TRBJ1-2|TRBV9|once
TGTGCCAGCAGCGTAGAGGGGCGAGGCTATGGCTACACCTTC
CASSVEGRGYGYTF
>TRBD2|TRBJ2-7|TRBV27|.
TGTGCCAGCAGTCTGCGGGGACTAGCGGGAGGACCCTCGAGAGAGCAGTACTTC
CASSLRGLAGGPSREQYF
>.|TRBJ2-7|TRBV19|once
TGTGCCAGTAGGCGCGGAGTCTCCGAGCAGTACTTC
CASRRGVSEQYF
>.|TRBJ2-5|TRBV7-9|.
TGTGCCAGCAGCTTAAAGGGGAGGGAGACCCAGTACTTC
CASSLKGRETQYF
>.|TRBJ2-4|TRBV5-1|.
TGCGCCAGCAGTTCCGCCGGAAACATTCAGTACTTC
CASSSAGNIQYF
>.|TRBJ2-7|TRBV29-1|.
TGCAGCGTTGTTACAGGCAGGCTACTACTACCCTACGAGCAGTACTTC
CSVVTGRLLLPYEQYF
>TRBD1|TRBJ2-1|TRBV30|.
TGTGCCTGGAGTTCACCCCACAGGGGATACTACAATGAGCAGTTCTTC
CAWSSPHRGYYNEQFF
>.|TRBJ2-7|TRBV6-1|.
TGTGCCAGCAGTGCCACAGACGTTCTCGCCTACGAGCAGTACTTC
CASSATDVLAYEQYF
>.|TRBJ2-7|TRBV28|.
TGTGCCAGCAGTTCTAGCTACGAGCAGTACTTC
CASSSSYEQYF
>.|TRBJ2-3|TRBV9|.
TGTGCCAGCAGCGTAATCAGTAGCACAGATACGCAGTATTTT
CASSVISSTDTQYF
>TRBD1|TRBJ1-4|TRBV28|.
TGTGCCAGCAGTTTACCCAGGGGGGACAGTCGGGAAAAACTGTTTTTT
CASSLPRGDSREKLFF
>TRBD2|TRBJ2-7|TRBV18|.
TGTGCCAGCTCACCACCTAGCGGGAGCTCTCGGCAGTACTTC
CASSPPSGSSRQYF
>TRBD2|TRBJ2-7|TRBV6-5|.
TGTGCCAGCTGCAAGCGGGACGGCTACGAGCAGTACTTC
CASCKRDGYEQYF